The present entry profiles one T cell receptor beta chain with its context. Its binding antigen is unknown. No quality values exist for individual bases; no much larger clone is one base distant. This entry is derived from a study of blood T cell repertoires in COVID-19 (TCRdb year 2020). A note on the overall study: Collaborator samples came from the United States, Italy and Spain and covered acute and convalescent phases of COVID-19. The prospective study material was composed of cDNA or gDNA derived from T cells, B-cell-depleted T cells, or PBMCs. The dataset comprised deeply sampled blood TCRbeta repertoires from subjects exposed to, actively infected with, or recovered from COVID-19. The repertoires were released in a freely available public database meant as a resource for research on the immune response to SARS-CoV-2. Samples came from the ongoing ImmuneRACE study (first 160 participants) plus 1,254 subjects from 6 global collaborators. The sample metadata nearly always contained a de-identified subject ID, COVID-19 status, age in years and sex. Where available, HLA class I and class II types were obtained from metadata supplied by the sample provider rather than from assay-based typing. What the research found in general, with its limitations: The quantity of clinical and demographic metadata differed by source and by participant and was supplied without curation.

The immunoSEQ Assay, a bias-controlled multiplex PCR, was used to amplify TCRbeta CDR3 regions from genomic DNA. As for the authors' bioinformatics: The number of nucleated cells in each sample was estimated from the amplification of reference gene primers within the assay. Sequence reads were collapsed and filtered to measure the absolute abundance of every unique TCRbeta CDR3 rearrangement. For each sample, productive Simpson clonality was calculated as the square root of Simpson's diversity index over productive rearrangements. TCRdb took this table from immuneACCESS and kept in-frame rearrangements with V and J called. Such tables lack part of the clones; where checked against another copy, unresolved V genes explain under half of the gap, and the rest is unexplained. The V and J calls and clone size are taken from that table; D and trimming were inferred from the DNA. In all, the sample holds approximately 170,000 clones, and 80% to 95% of those were seen once. Around 2% of the sample comes from the top ten.

One collaborating source in Seattle enrolled patients during active infection and followed them longitudinally through the course of disease. Collaborating institutions collected whole blood in K2EDTA tubes following their own protocols. For TCRbeta analysis, collaborator samples were shipped as frozen whole blood, as isolated PBMCs, or as DNA extracted from either sample type. The clonotype was recovered from a woman aged 55-70 years with COVID-19, enrolled during active disease. The sequenced sample was peripheral blood.

This receptor has the CDR3 CASSPFNRASGELFF. The nucleotides read TGTGCCAGCAGCCCATTCAACAGGGCATCAGGGGAGCTGTTTTTT. The rearrangement joined TRBV7-2 to TRBJ2-2; TRBD1 is possibly the D segment (6 matching bases). For CDR1 and CDR2, the germline V gene lists SGHTA and FQGNSA. Deletion took 5 bases off V and 8 bases off J, with a span of 18 bases between the germline ends. Including the terminal cysteine and phenylalanine, the CDR3 comprises 15 residues. Just the 45-base CDR3 DNA is kept, in frame starting at base 1.